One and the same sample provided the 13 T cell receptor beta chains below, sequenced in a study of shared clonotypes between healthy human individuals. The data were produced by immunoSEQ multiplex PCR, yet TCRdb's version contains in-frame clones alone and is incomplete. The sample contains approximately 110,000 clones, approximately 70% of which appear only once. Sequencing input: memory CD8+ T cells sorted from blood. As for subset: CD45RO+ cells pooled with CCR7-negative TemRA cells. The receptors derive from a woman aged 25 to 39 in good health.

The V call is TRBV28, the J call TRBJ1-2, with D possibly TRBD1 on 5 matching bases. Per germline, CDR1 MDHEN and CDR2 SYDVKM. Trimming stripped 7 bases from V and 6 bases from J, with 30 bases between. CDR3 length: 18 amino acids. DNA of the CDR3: TGTGCCAGCACCAGAATTCTGAATCAGGGTACCACCACCGATGGCTACACCTTC. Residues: CASTRILNQGTTTDGYTF.

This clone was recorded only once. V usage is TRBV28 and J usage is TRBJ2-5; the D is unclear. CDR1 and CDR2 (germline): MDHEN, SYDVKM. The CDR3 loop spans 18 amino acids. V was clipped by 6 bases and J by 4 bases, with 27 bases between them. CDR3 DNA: TGTGCCAGCAGCTACCATTTAGGGATCACGGGCCTAGGAGAGACCCAGTACTTC. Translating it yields CASSYHLGITGLGETQYF. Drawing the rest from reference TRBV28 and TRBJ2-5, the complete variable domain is DVKVTQSSRYLVKRTGEKVFLECVQDMDHENMFWYRQDPGLGLRLIYFSYDVKMKEKGDIPEGYSVSREKKERFSLILESASTNQTSMYLCASSYHLGITGLGETQYFGPGTRLLVL.

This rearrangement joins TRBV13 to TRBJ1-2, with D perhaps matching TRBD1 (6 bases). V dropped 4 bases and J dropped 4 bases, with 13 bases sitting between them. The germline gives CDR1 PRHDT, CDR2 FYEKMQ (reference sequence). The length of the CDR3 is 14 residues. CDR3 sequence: CASSSKGGIYGYTF. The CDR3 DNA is TGTGCCAGCAGCTCAAAAGGGGGAATCTATGGCTACACCTTC.

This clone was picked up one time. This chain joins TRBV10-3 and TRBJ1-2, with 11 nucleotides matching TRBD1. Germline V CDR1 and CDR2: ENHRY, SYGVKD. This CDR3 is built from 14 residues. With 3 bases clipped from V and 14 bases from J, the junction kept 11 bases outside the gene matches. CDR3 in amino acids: CAISESAGTGGRTF. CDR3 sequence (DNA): TGTGCCATCAGTGAATCCGCCGGGACAGGGGGGCGGACCTTC.

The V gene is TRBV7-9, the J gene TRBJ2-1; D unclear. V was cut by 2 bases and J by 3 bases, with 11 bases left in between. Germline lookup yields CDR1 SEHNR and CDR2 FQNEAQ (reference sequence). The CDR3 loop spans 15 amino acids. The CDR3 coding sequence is TGTGCCAGCAGCTTAATCGACACGAACTACAATGAGCAGTTCTTC. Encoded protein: CASSLIDTNYNEQFF.

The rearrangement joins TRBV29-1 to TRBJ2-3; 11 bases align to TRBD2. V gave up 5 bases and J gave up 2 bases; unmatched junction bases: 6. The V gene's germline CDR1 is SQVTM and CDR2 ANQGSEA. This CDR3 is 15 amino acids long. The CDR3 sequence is CSVRGLADYTDTQYF. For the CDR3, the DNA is TGCAGCGTTAGGGGACTAGCGGATTACACAGATACGCAGTATTTT.

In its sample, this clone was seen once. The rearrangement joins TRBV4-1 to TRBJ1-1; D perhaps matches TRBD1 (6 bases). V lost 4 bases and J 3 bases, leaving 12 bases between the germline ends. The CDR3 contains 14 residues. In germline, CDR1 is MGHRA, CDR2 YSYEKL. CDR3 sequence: CASSRTALDTEAFF. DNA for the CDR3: TGCGCCAGCAGCCGGACAGCATTAGACACTGAAGCTTTCTTT.

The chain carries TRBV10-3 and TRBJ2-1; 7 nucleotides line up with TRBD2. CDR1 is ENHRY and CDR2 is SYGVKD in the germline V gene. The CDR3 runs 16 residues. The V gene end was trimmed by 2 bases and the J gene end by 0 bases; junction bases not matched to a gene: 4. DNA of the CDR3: TGTGCCATCAGTGAGCCCGGCGGGAGCTCCTACAATGAGCAGTTCTTC. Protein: CAISEPGGSSYNEQFF.

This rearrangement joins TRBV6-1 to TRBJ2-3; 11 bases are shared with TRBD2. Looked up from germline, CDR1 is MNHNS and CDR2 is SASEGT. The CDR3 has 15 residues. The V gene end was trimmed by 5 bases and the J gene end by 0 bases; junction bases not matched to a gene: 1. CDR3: CASSPSGRSTDTQYF. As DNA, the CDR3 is TGTGCCAGCAGTCCTAGCGGGAGGAGCACAGATACGCAGTATTTT.

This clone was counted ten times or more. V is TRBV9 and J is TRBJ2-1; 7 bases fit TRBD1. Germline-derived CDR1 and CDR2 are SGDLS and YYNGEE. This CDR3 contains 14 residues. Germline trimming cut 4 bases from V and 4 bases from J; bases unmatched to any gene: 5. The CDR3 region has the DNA TGTGCCAGCAGCACCTCGGGACAGTACAATGAGCAGTTCTTC. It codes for CASSTSGQYNEQFF.

CDR3 sequence: CASSLELNQPQHF. CDR3 nucleotide sequence: TGTGCCAGCAGCTTAGAGCTGAATCAGCCCCAGCATTTT. The chain links TRBV11-2 to TRBJ1-5; D ambiguous. V lost 0 bases and J 4 bases, leaving 4 bases between the germline ends. The germline V gene encodes CDR1 SGHAT and CDR2 FQNNGV. This CDR3 comprises 13 residues. Combining the CDR3 with reference TRBV11-2 and TRBJ1-5 gives the whole variable domain EAGVAQSPRYKIIEKRQSVAFWCNPISGHATLYWYQQILGQGPKLLIQFQNNGVVDDSQLPKDRFSAERLKGVDSTLKIQPAKLEDSAVYLCASSLELNQPQHFGDGTRLSIL.

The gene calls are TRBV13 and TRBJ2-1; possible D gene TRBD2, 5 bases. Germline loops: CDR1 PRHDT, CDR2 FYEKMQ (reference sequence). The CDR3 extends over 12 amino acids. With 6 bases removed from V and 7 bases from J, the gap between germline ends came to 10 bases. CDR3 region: CASRNSGNEQFF. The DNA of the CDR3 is TGTGCCAGCAGGAATTCGGGGAATGAGCAGTTCTTC.

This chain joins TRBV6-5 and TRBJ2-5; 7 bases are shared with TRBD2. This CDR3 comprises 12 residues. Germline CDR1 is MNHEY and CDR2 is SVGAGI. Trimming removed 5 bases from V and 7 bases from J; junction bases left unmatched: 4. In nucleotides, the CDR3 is TGTGCCAGCAGTCCCCCGGGGGGGACCCAGTACTTC. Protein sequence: CASSPPGGTQYF.